What follows are 4 T cell receptor beta chains derived from one specimen sequenced in a study of identical twins. TCRdb analysed the 5' RACE reads with MiXCR anew, one entry per CDR3 protein. The table has just over 500,000 distinct CDR3 sequences, 20% to 25% seen once. A further study also used this sample, focusing on T cells expressing NK-cell markers.

Material: CD4+ T cells sorted from blood. These receptors came from a woman aged 18-29 years in good health.

The rearrangement links TRBV13 to TRBJ2-2; a weak D match, TRBD2 (6 bases). Trimming left V 0 bases short and J 1 base short, with 9 bases between. CDR1 PRHDT and CDR2 FYEKMQ come from the germline V gene (reference sequence). The CDR3 is made up of 16 amino acids. CDR3 nucleotide sequence: TGTGCCAGCAGCTTAGGCGCAGCGGGGAACACCGGGGAGCTGTTTTTT. It yields the protein CASSLGAAGNTGELFF.

This clonotype showed up just a few times. The gene calls are TRBV21-1 and TRBJ1-2; TRBD1, the table's D call, lacks a check against the DNA. TRBV21-1 is listed as a pseudogene. This CDR3 has 14 residues. CDR3 protein: CASSSRQGSNGYTF. Here the CDR3 DNA reads TGTGCCAGCAGCAGTAGACAGGGGAGTAATGGCTACACCTTC.

This clonotype has only a few counts. This chain connects TRBV6-2 or TRBV6-3 to TRBJ2-7, with 8 bases that match TRBD1. CDR1 is MNHEY and CDR2 is SVGEGT in the germline V gene. The CDR3 is 14 amino acids. V shed 5 bases, J shed 2 bases, and the junction held 5 bases outside the gene matches. The CDR3, as DNA: TGTGCCAGCAGTCCACAGGGGGACGCCTACGAGCAGTACTTC. It specifies CASSPQGDAYEQYF.

This clonotype was counted only a few times. The rearrangement links TRBV12-3 or TRBV12-4 to TRBJ1-1; D is possibly TRBD1 (5 bases). The length of the CDR3 is 16 residues. The V and J ends lost 1 base and 0 bases respectively, with 12 bases between them. The CDR3 nucleotides read TGTGCCAGCAGTTTAGGGGGCACCGTTGTGAACACTGAAGCTTTCTTT. Amino acids: CASSLGGTVVNTEAFF.